The rows below give T cell receptor beta chains drawn from one sample of a study of cytomegalovirus exposure and HLA in healthy donors. The data were produced by immunoSEQ multiplex PCR, yet TCRdb's version contains in-frame clones alone and is incomplete. The data show around 130,000 clones, around 8.5% seen once. Sequencing used PBMCs. Source of these receptors: a man aged 35 to 55 in good health and CMV-seronegative. The CDR3 runs from the conserved cysteine through the conserved F or W. D genes are given only for firm matches. A clone size is listed for some rows: how often the clone was seen (once, few, many), or a class if it is expanded.

V gene	clone size	J gene	D gene	CDR3 protein	CDR3 DNA
TRBV5-1	NA	TRBJ1-3	TRBD1	CASSPGTVTNTIYF	TGCGCCAGCAGCCCCGGGACAGTAACGAACACCATATATTTT
TRBV19	NA	TRBJ2-7	TRBD1	CASIHSDRRYEQYF	TGTGCCAGTATTCATTCGGACAGGAGGTACGAGCAGTACTTC
TRBV13	NA	TRBJ1-2	TRBD1	CASSLGRGRGNYGYTF	TGTGCCAGCAGCTTAGGTAGGGGCAGGGGGAACTATGGCTACACCTTC
TRBV5-4	NA	TRBJ2-3	NA	CASSLDRWADTQYF	TGTGCCAGCAGCTTGGACAGGTGGGCAGATACGCAGTATTTT
TRBV27	few	TRBJ2-4	TRBD2	CASSFGGALRNIQYF	TGTGCCAGCAGTTTCGGGGGGGCGCTGAGAAACATTCAGTACTTC
TRBV9	few	TRBJ2-7	NA	CASSVEPTSRLEQYF	TGTGCCAGCAGCGTAGAGCCCACCTCCCGCCTCGAGCAGTACTTC
TRBV6-6	NA	TRBJ2-7	NA	CASRPGRVISYEQYF	TGTGCCAGCCGGCCAGGCAGGGTAATATCTTACGAGCAGTACTTC
TRBV9	NA	TRBJ2-5	NA	CASRDSQETQYF	TGTGCCAGCAGGGACAGCCAAGAGACCCAGTACTTC
TRBV5-1	NA	TRBJ1-1	TRBD1	CASSMDRSPGSTEAFF	TGCGCCAGCAGCATGGACAGGTCGCCGGGTTCGACTGAAGCTTTCTTT
TRBV7-8	NA	TRBJ2-1	TRBD1	CASSSDRGVYNEQFF	TGTGCCAGCAGCTCGGACAGGGGGGTCTACAATGAGCAGTTCTTC
TRBV7-2	NA	TRBJ1-5	TRBD1	CASSATGANQPQHF	TGTGCCAGCAGCGCTACAGGGGCCAATCAGCCCCAGCATTTT
TRBV4-1	few	TRBJ1-4	NA	CASSPGGGEKLFF	TGCGCCAGCAGCCCCGGCGGCGGAGAAAAACTGTTTTTT
TRBV6-4	NA	TRBJ1-1	NA	CASRVEEHTEAFF	TGTGCCAGCAGAGTGGAGGAGCACACTGAAGCTTTCTTT
TRBV9	few	TRBJ1-1	NA	CASSHNRADPSEAFF	TGTGCCAGCAGCCATAACAGGGCCGACCCATCTGAAGCTTTCTTT
TRBV25-1	NA	TRBJ1-4	NA	CASSEGPGFTTNEKLFF	TGTGCCAGCAGTGAAGGCCCGGGGTTTACAACTAATGAAAAACTGTTTTTT
TRBV9	NA	TRBJ2-3	TRBD1	CASSLRTGVADTQYF	TGTGCCAGCAGCCTCCGGACAGGGGTGGCGGATACGCAGTATTTT
TRBV27	NA	TRBJ2-3	NA	CASSLLTAGDTQYF	TGTGCCAGCAGTTTGCTGACGGCGGGAGATACGCAGTATTTT
TRBV7-9	few	TRBJ1-5	TRBD1	CAGSLQGNQPQHF	TGTGCCGGCAGCTTACAGGGGAATCAGCCCCAGCATTTT
TRBV7-8	few	TRBJ2-5	TRBD2	CASSFILAGQETQYF	TGTGCCAGCAGCTTCATCTTAGCGGGCCAAGAGACCCAGTACTTC
TRBV11-2	few	TRBJ2-3	NA	CASSLGFGVTDTQYF	TGTGCCAGCAGCTTGGGGTTCGGGGTAACAGATACGCAGTATTTT
TRBV7-3	few	TRBJ2-1	NA	CASSLLVSSYNEQFF	TGTGCCAGCAGCCTACTTGTTAGCTCCTACAATGAGCAGTTCTTC
TRBV5-1	few	TRBJ2-2	NA	CASSLEVANTGELFF	TGCGCCAGCAGCTTGGAAGTAGCGAACACCGGGGAGCTGTTTTTT
TRBV27	NA	TRBJ2-1	NA	CASSLSLANEQFF	TGTGCCAGCAGTTTATCGTTGGCCAATGAGCAGTTCTTC
TRBV5-1	few	TRBJ1-6	TRBD1	CASSIGTGESPLHF	TGCGCCAGCAGTATTGGGACAGGGGAATCACCCCTCCACTTT
TRBV5-6	NA	TRBJ1-6	NA	CASSYSGANSPLHF	TGTGCCAGCAGCTATTCAGGGGCTAATTCACCCCTCCACTTT
TRBV2	few	TRBJ1-2	NA	CASSGRFQEEVDWGYTF	TGTGCCAGCAGTGGAAGGTTCCAGGAGGAGGTTGATTGGGGCTACACCTTC
TRBV19	NA	TRBJ2-7	TRBD1	CASSIFGGQGHYEQYF	TGTGCCAGTAGTATTTTCGGCGGACAGGGCCACTACGAGCAGTACTTC
TRBV2	NA	TRBJ1-6	TRBD1	CASRRDSGISPLHF	TGTGCCAGCAGAAGGGACAGCGGAATTTCACCCCTCCACTTT
TRBV13	NA	TRBJ1-6	NA	CASSLGRRGANSPLHF	TGTGCCAGCAGCTTAGGTCGACGGGGGGCCAATTCACCCCTCCACTTT
TRBV7-2	NA	TRBJ2-2	NA	CASSLTGPNTGELFF	TGTGCCAGCAGCTTGACAGGACCGAACACCGGGGAGCTGTTTTTT
TRBV27	NA	TRBJ1-1	NA	CASSPRLGNTEAFF	TGTGCCAGCAGTCCTCGACTGGGGAACACTGAAGCTTTCTTT
TRBV6-1	NA	TRBJ1-2	NA	CASSERHDGYTF	TGTGCCAGCAGTGAACGACACGATGGCTACACCTTC
TRBV29-1	few	TRBJ1-2	TRBD1	CSVSHRGPTNYGYTF	TGCAGCGTCAGCCACAGGGGGCCTACAAACTATGGCTACACCTTC
TRBV5-1	few	TRBJ2-7	TRBD1	CASSFRQGLSEQYF	TGCGCCAGCAGCTTCAGACAGGGCCTTTCCGAGCAGTACTTC
TRBV18	NA	TRBJ1-6	TRBD1	CASSRRDRVDNSPLHF	TGTGCCAGCTCACGAAGGGACAGGGTGGATAATTCACCCCTCCACTTT
TRBV6-1	many	TRBJ1-4	TRBD1	CASSDWTGGAGEKLFF	TGTGCCAGCAGTGACTGGACAGGGGGCGCAGGTGAAAAACTGTTTTTT
TRBV7-8	few	TRBJ1-1	TRBD1	CASSPDRAKAFF	TGTGCCAGCAGCCCCGACAGGGCTAAAGCTTTCTTT
TRBV6-5	few	TRBJ1-2	NA	CASSPDRNYGYTF	TGTGCCAGCAGTCCCGACAGAAATTATGGCTACACCTTC
TRBV5-6	few	TRBJ2-1	NA	CASSLERRNEQFF	TGTGCCAGCAGCCTGGAAAGGAGGAATGAGCAGTTCTTC
TRBV18	few	TRBJ1-4	NA	CASSPGVGSGEKLFF	TGTGCCAGCTCGCCGGGGGTGGGGAGCGGCGAAAAACTGTTTTTT
TRBV11-2	NA	TRBJ1-2	NA	CASSLDGGASFHYGYTF	TGTGCCAGCAGCTTAGATGGGGGGGCGAGTTTTCACTATGGCTACACCTTC
TRBV2	few	TRBJ1-1	TRBD1	CASSATGDTEAFF	TGTGCCAGCAGCGCGACAGGGGACACTGAAGCTTTCTTT
TRBV29-1	NA	TRBJ2-3	TRBD1	CSTGQGITDTQYF	TGCAGCACGGGACAGGGGATCACAGATACGCAGTATTTT